This T cell receptor beta chain was recorded in a study of blood T cell repertoires in COVID-19 (dated by TCRdb to the early 2020s). Context from the whole study: Samples from collaborators originated in the United States, Italy and Spain and spanned both the acute and convalescent phases of COVID-19. Samples were obtained from the ongoing ImmuneRACE study (first 160 participants) and from about 1,300 subjects provided by 6 global collaborators. The dataset comprised deeply sampled blood TCRbeta repertoires from subjects exposed to, actively infected with, or recovered from COVID-19. Sample metadata almost always included a de-identified subject ID, COVID-19 status, age in years and sex. The prospective study material was composed of cDNA or gDNA derived from T cells, B-cell-depleted T cells, or PBMCs. The repertoires were released in a freely available public database meant as a resource for research on the immune response to SARS-CoV-2. Where available, HLA class I and class II types were taken from metadata supplied by the sample provider and were not determined by assay-based typing. The research as a whole found: Clinical and demographic metadata were provided uncurated, with the amount varying by source and participant.

As regards this clone: Its antigen target is currently unknown. Per-base quality was not reported, and no clone a single base away is much larger than it.

Each collaborating institution followed its own protocols to collect whole blood in K2EDTA tubes. For TCRbeta analysis, collaborator samples were shipped as frozen whole blood, as isolated PBMCs, or as DNA extracted from either sample type. The immunoSEQ Assay, a bias-controlled multiplex PCR, was used to amplify TCRbeta CDR3 regions from genomic DNA. On the authors' methods: The number of nucleated cells in each sample was estimated by amplification of reference gene primers within the assay. To quantify the absolute abundance of each unique TCRbeta CDR3 rearrangement, sequence reads were collapsed and filtered. Productive Simpson clonality was computed per sample as the square root of Simpson's diversity index over productive rearrangements. Not all clones reach the TCRdb copy of this immuneACCESS table, which keeps in-frame sequences only. Checked studies attribute under half of the gap to unresolved V genes and leave the rest unexplained. That table gives V, J and clone size, and the DNA gave D and trimming. Across this sample there are some 130,000 clones, with 88% seen only once. Clones ranked in the top ten supply 10% to 13% of the sample.

V is cut by 7 bases and J by 2 bases, and the space between the germline ends is 19 bases. Looking up the germline V gene (reference sequence) yields CDR1 SEHNR and CDR2 FQNEAQ. The CDR3 has 16 amino acids, counting the end cysteine and phenylalanine. Only the CDR3 portion is preserved as DNA: 48 bases, with reading frame beginning at the first base. The sequencing input was peripheral blood. The rearranged chain carries TRBV7-9 and TRBJ2-3, and perhaps TRBD2 as D gene, on 6 matching bases. The source is a man aged 45-65 years with acute or convalescent COVID-19. The CDR3 protein is CASNVQLAGVTDTQYF. At the DNA level, the sequence is TGTGCCAGCAACGTGCAACTAGCTGGGGTCACAGATACGCAGTATTTT.